The sequence of this T cell receptor (beta chain) was determined in a study of Graves' ophthalmopathy and Graves' hyperthyroidism. Points from the study as a whole: In separating ophthalmopathy from stable hyperthyroidism, a 13-signature model achieved 87.88% sensitivity and 70% to 83% specificity. Among thyroid clonotypes expanded above 0.001 frequency, most also appeared in blood.

Clinicians diagnosed using symptoms, serum thyroxine, TRAb, thyroid ultrasound and orbital computed tomography. As to this clonotype: Its antigen is unknown.

RNA transcripts served as template for amplifying TCR beta CDR3 sequences. Second-round multiplex PCR followed a first-round RT-PCR using HTBI primers. A single record per CDR3 protein comes from TCRdb applying MiXCR to the multiplex PCR reads. Of about 700,000 distinct CDR3 sequences detected, over 40% appear once; the ten largest clones hold 3% to 3.5%. Per the germline V gene, CDR1 is SGHRS and CDR2 is YFSETQ. The CDR3 spans 14 residues. The J segment lost 7 bases and the V segment lost 1 base, leaving 4 bases of the junction unmatched. V usage is TRBV5-1 and J usage is TRBJ2-2; the match to TRBD2 covers 7 bases. What was sequenced was peripheral blood. This sequence originates from an adult man with Graves' ophthalmopathy. The CDR3, as DNA: TGCGCCAGCAGCTTGCGGACTAGTGGCGGGGAGCTGTTTTTT. This codes for CASSLRTSGGELFF.